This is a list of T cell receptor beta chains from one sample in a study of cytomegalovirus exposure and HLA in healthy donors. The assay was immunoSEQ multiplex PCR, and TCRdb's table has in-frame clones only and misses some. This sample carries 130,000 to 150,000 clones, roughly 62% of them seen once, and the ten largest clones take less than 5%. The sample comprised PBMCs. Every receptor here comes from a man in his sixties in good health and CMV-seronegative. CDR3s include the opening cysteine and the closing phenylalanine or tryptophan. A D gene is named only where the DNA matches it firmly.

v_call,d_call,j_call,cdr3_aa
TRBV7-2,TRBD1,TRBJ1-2,CASSFPDRADGYTF
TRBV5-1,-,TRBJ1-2,CASSLQPSYGYTF
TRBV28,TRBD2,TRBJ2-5,CASSGSGRGWETQYF
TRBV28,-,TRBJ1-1,CATANVADTEAFF
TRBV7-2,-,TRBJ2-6,CASTRDPLGANVLTF
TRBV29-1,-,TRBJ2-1,CSVVWQGNEQFF
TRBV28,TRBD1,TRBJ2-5,CASRAGTGVETQYF
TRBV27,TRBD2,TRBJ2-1,CASSFGGVDNEQFF
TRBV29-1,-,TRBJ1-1,CSVRGYTEAFF
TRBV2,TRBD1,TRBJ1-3,CASGGGQDRARSGNTIYF
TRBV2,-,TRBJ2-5,CASSEGANQETQYF
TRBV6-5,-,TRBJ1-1,CASSPRELNTEAFF
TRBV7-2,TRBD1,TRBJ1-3,CASSLAWRQGRDTIYF
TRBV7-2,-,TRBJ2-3,CASSLLRDTDTQYF
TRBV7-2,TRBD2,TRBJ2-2,CASTKLLAGGTGELFF
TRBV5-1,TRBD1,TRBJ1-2,CASSRDRGYGYTF
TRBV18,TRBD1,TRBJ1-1,CASSLGQGTNTEAFF
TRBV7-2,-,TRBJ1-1,CASSSQGYTEAFF
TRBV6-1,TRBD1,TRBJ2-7,CASSVTGKYYEQYF
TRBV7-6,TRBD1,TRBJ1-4,CASSARDRAEEKLFF
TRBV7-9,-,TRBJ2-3,CASSSDRRSTDTQYF
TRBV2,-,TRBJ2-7,CASSGNRGYYYEQYF
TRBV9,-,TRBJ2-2,CASSVEPLLSRDTGELFF
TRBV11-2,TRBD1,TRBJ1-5,CASSLGGTGYNQPQHF
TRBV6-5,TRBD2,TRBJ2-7,CASRPPGLAYEQYF
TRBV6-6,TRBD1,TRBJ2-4,CASKDRWDIQYF
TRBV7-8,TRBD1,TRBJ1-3,CASSPEIPLTGFINTIYF
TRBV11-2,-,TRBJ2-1,CASSPRPSDVYNEQFF
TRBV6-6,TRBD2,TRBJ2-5,CASSYGLGVQETQYF
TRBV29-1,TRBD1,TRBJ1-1,CSGGDRAGLVKNTEAFF
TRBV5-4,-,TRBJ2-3,CASSLDRGGADTQYF
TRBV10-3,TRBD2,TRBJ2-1,CAIKNLAGALGEQFF
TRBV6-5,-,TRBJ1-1,CATDRWETEAFF
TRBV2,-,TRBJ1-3,CASSVRTATSGNTIYF
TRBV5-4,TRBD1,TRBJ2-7,CASSWDRSVDEQYF
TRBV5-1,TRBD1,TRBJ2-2,CASTTTGTDTGELFF
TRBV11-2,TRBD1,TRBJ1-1,CASSWTGNTEAFF
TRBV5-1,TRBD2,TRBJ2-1,CASSLSAGGYNEQFF
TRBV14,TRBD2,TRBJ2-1,CASSLSAGWDEQFF
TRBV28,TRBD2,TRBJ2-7,CASSQTSGRVSYEQYF
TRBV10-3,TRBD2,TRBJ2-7,CAISESIGLAGAQNSYEQYF
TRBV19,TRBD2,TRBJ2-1,CASSINSGTSGTEQFF
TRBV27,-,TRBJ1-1,CASSFGSMGAEAFF
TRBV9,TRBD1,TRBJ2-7,CASSVDGTGYEQYF
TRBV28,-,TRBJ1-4,CASSDTYEKLFF
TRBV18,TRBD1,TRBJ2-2,CASSPQPGTGDTGELFF
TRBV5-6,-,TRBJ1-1,CASGRANTEAFF
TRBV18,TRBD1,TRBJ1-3,CASSPQGASGNTIYF
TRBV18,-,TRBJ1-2,CASSPVLGGDGYTF
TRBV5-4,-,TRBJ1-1,CASSRPERRDTEAFF
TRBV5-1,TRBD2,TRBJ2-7,CASRGLAGVPYEQYF
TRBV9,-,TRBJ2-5,CASSEPLTGTQYF
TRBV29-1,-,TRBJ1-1,CSVVWRLNTEAFF
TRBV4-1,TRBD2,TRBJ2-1,CASSQPSGLAGPKKDHNEQFF
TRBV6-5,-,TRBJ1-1,CASRRTGSRAEAFF
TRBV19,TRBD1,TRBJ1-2,CATKTGQGALYYGYTF
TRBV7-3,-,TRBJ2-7,CASSSVGGRGYDEQYF
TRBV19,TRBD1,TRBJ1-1,CASSPWDRGIHTEAFF
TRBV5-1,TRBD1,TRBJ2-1,CASSVQGASSYNEQFF
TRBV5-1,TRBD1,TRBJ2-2,CASSLVGDRGGVGTGELFF